The clone carrying this T cell receptor (beta chain) came up a few times. The antigen is undetermined. This specimen comes from a study of T-cell memory formation after mild COVID-19. Whole-study context: For the most part, TCR clusters were specific to one donor. Overall study findings and caveats: The main location of contracting CD4+ clones was CM and EM, and that of contracting CD8+ clones was EMRA. There were some responding clones in pre-infection memory, which suggested that cross-reactive memory had joined.

The authors produced TCR alpha and TCR beta cDNA libraries with sample barcodes and UMIs by 5'RACE using constant-segment primers. TCRdb recomputed calls from the 5' RACE reads with MiXCR, one row per CDR3 protein. The table lists hundreds of thousands of distinct CDR3 sequences, 20% to 30% of them singletons. The CDR3 has 15 amino acids. Per the germline V gene, CDR1 is MNHEY and CDR2 is SMNVEV (reference sequence). Trimming at V came to 3 bases and at J to 4 bases, leaving 5 bases not matched to a gene. The clonotype comes from an adult woman who had mild COVID-19 (a few samples of this study predate the infection). Cell type and time point are not known. The material sequenced was PBMCs or a T cell subset sorted from them (not recorded which). This chain links TRBV27 with TRBJ2-2; 7 nucleotides line up with TRBD2. CDR3 amino acids: CASSFGGGSTGELFF. CDR3 nucleotide sequence: TGTGCCAGCAGTTTCGGGGGAGGGAGCACCGGGGAGCTGTTTTTT.